These 17 T cell receptor beta chains were sequenced from one sample in a study of T cell responses to AZD1222 COVID-19 vaccine (dated by TCRdb to the early 2020s). The time point label corresponds to: baseline before first vaccination. The library came from the immunoSEQ multiplex PCR assay. This immuneACCESS table, as held by TCRdb, lists in-frame sequences with V and J called but not all clones. Of the missing ones, under half trace to an unresolved V gene in checked studies; the others have no known cause. This sample is represented by around 100,000 clones; roughly 80% of them were singletons. Together, the top ten hold over 15% of the sample. Sequences were derived from peripheral blood, sampled on day 0 of AZD1222 vaccination. These receptors were taken from an adult in good health.

Only one count was recorded for this clone. The gene calls are TRBV19 and TRBJ2-6, with TRBD1 matching 9 bases. Germline V gene data show CDR1 as LNHDA and CDR2 as SQIVND (reference sequence). The V gene end was trimmed by 1 base and the J gene end by 2 bases; junction bases not matched to a gene: 0. The CDR3 has 16 residues. The CDR3 protein is CASSIGTGAGANVLTF. DNA of the CDR3: TGTGCCAGTAGTATAGGGACAGGGGCTGGGGCCAACGTCCTGACTTTC. The full variable domain, its missing parts supplied by reference TRBV19 and TRBJ2-6, is DGGITQSPKYLFRKEGQNVTLSCEQNLNHDAMYWYRQDPGQGLRLIYYSQIVNDFQKGDIAEGYSVSREKKESFPLTVTSAQKNPTAFYLCASSIGTGAGANVLTFGAGSRLTVL.

The chain recombines TRBV7-9 with TRBJ1-2; 10 nucleotides agree with TRBD1. V lost 4 bases to trimming and J lost 7 bases; unmatched junction nucleotides: 6. This CDR3 is 14 amino acids long. The germline CDR1 and CDR2 sequences are SEHNR and FQNEAQ (reference sequence). The CDR3 sequence is CASSSGTGAVGYTF. CDR3 sequence (DNA): TGTGCCAGCAGCTCTGGGACAGGGGCGGTTGGCTACACCTTC.

V is TRBV15 and J is TRBJ1-2, with 7 bases that match TRBD1. CDR1 and CDR2 from the germline V gene are LNHNV and YYDKDF (reference sequence). V trimming: 5 bases; J trimming: 7 bases; junction bases outside the gene matches: 13. CDR3 size: 15 residues. CDR3 sequence (DNA): TGTGCCACCAGCCGGATCACACAGGGGATTAGTGGCTACACCTTC. It is translated as CATSRITQGISGYTF.

The chain has TRBV10-2 and TRBJ2-1; 8 bases agree with TRBD2. The CDR3 sequence is 15 residues long. Unmatched junction bases numbered 9, after V lost 5 bases and J lost 6 bases. CDR1 and CDR2 from the germline V gene are WSHSY and SAAADI. DNA of the CDR3: TGCGCCAGCAGTACCGGGAGGGCCCCACGCAATGAGCAGTTCTTC. It encodes CASSTGRAPRNEQFF.

The rearrangement uses TRBV28 and TRBJ1-6; 7 bases align to TRBD1. There are 13 residues in the CDR3. The trim removed 6 bases at V and 10 bases at J, leaving 6 bases unmatched. Germline CDR1 and CDR2: MDHEN and SYDVKM. CDR3 protein: CASRGQGGSPLHF. In DNA, the CDR3 is TGTGCCAGCAGGGGGCAGGGGGGCTCACCCCTCCACTTT.

This chain joins TRBV10-3 and TRBJ1-1; 7 positions match TRBD1. The CDR3 sequence is 14 residues long. Germline loops: CDR1 ENHRY, CDR2 SYGVKD. The V and J ends lost 10 bases and 1 base, in that order; junction bases with no gene match: 9. CDR3 region: CATGGQSQNTEAFF. The CDR3 DNA reads TGTGCCACCGGGGGACAGTCTCAGAACACTGAAGCTTTCTTT.

V gene TRBV25-1 combines with J gene TRBJ1-2, with 10 bases that match TRBD1. The CDR3 covers 17 residues. Germline V gene sequence: CDR1 MGHDK, CDR2 SYGVNS. The V gene end was trimmed by 7 bases and the J gene end by 4 bases; junction bases not matched to a gene: 15. CDR3 in amino acids: CASTTGTGVSGAYGYTF. For the CDR3, the DNA is TGTGCCAGCACTACCGGGACAGGGGTCTCTGGAGCCTATGGCTACACCTTC.

The V gene is TRBV12-5, the J gene TRBJ2-2; 9 bases line up with TRBD2. V was pared by 1 base and J by 2 bases, with 5 bases of the junction left unmatched. Germline lookup yields CDR1 LGHNT and CDR2 FRNRAP. The CDR3 contains 17 residues. The DNA of the CDR3 is TGTGCTAGTGGTTTGGCCCGACTAGCGGCTAACACCGGGGAGCTGTTTTTT. Protein sequence: CASGLARLAANTGELFF. Variable domain in full (rest from reference TRBV12-5 and TRBJ2-2): DARVTQTPRHKVTEMGQEVTMRCQPILGHNTVFWYRQTMMQGLELLAYFRNRAPLDDSGMPKDRFSAEMPDATLATLKIQPSEPRDSAVYFCASGLARLAANTGELFFGEGSRLTVL.

V usage is TRBV28 and J usage is TRBJ1-1; 8 positions agree with TRBD1. J lost 5 bases, V lost 5 bases, and 7 bases had no gene match. Germline V lookup: CDR1 MDHEN, CDR2 SYDVKM. This CDR3 region has 14 residues. Written as DNA, the CDR3 is TGTGCCAGCAGTCCCGGGACAGGATGGACTGAAGCTTTCTTT. Encoded protein: CASSPGTGWTEAFF. Using reference TRBV28 and TRBJ1-1 for the parts outside the CDR3, the full variable domain is DVKVTQSSRYLVKRTGEKVFLECVQDMDHENMFWYRQDPGLGLRLIYFSYDVKMKEKGDIPEGYSVSREKKERFSLILESASTNQTSMYLCASSPGTGWTEAFFGQGTRLTVV.

Written as DNA, the CDR3 is TGTGCCAGCAGCCAAGACAGAAATGAAAAACTGTTTTTT. The encoded protein is CASSQDRNEKLFF. The V call is TRBV7-6, the J call TRBJ1-4, with D perhaps matching TRBD1 (5 bases). This CDR3 is 13 amino acids long. Trimming took off 5 bases at V and 5 bases at J, with 9 bases between the two ends. Germline assignment: CDR1 SGHVS and CDR2 FNYEAQ. Combining the CDR3 with reference TRBV7-6 and TRBJ1-4 gives the whole variable domain GAGVSQSPRYKVTKRGQDVALRCDPISGHVSLYWYRQALGQGPEFLTYFNYEAQQDKSGLPNDRFSAERPEGSISTLTIQRTEQRDSAMYRCASSQDRNEKLFFGSGTQLSVL.

V is TRBV18 and J is TRBJ1-2; TRBD1 matches 9 bases. The CDR3 runs to 14 residues. Germline CDR1 reads KGHSH; CDR2 reads LQKENI. J gave up 4 bases and V 3 bases, and 3 bases lay outside the gene matches. CDR3 residues: CASSPGQGGYGYTF. The CDR3 bases are TGTGCCAGCTCACCGGGACAGGGCGGCTATGGCTACACCTTC.

The DNA of the CDR3 is TGTGCCAGCAGCTTGTCCGGGGGGCCCTACAATGAGCAGTTCTTC. This translates into CASSLSGGPYNEQFF. This chain uses TRBV7-3 with TRBJ2-1, with D possibly being TRBD2 (7 bases). The germline V and J ends were trimmed by 3 bases and 2 bases, with 11 bases remaining between them. The CDR3 extends over 15 amino acids. Germline-derived CDR1 and CDR2 are SGHTA and FQGTGA.

This sequence joins TRBV12-5 and TRBJ1-1, with D hard to call. V lost 1 base and J lost 6, with 6 bases in between. Germline CDR1 reads LGHNT; CDR2 reads FRNRAP. The CDR3 is made up of 12 amino acids. CDR3 sequence reads: CASGLGVSEAFF. The CDR3 region has the DNA TGTGCTAGTGGTTTGGGGGTGTCTGAAGCTTTCTTT.

V usage is TRBV19 and J usage is TRBJ1-2; D gene uncertain. V was pared by 2 bases and J by 8 bases, with 18 bases between. The CDR3 is made up of 15 amino acids. Germline assignment: CDR1 LNHDA and CDR2 SQIVND (reference sequence). DNA of the CDR3: TGTGCCAGTAGTATATCGGCGGGCCCTGTGCGGGGCTACACCTTC. It yields the protein CASSISAGPVRGYTF.

This chain links TRBV30 with TRBJ1-1, with D maybe TRBD1 (5 bases). The CDR3 covers 13 residues. Per the germline V gene, CDR1 is GTSNPN and CDR2 is SVGIG (reference sequence). The V end lost 5 bases, the J end lost 4 bases, and 14 bases lay between the germline ends. The CDR3 protein is CAWLGRGSTEAFF. The CDR3, as DNA: TGTGCCTGGCTGGGACGGGGGAGCACTGAAGCTTTCTTT.

V gene TRBV18 combines with J gene TRBJ1-3; unclear D gene. The CDR3 runs to 15 residues. Germline values: CDR1 KGHSH, CDR2 LQKENI. Trimming stripped 1 base from V and 0 bases from J, with 7 bases between. The CDR3 loop is CASSPQSTSGNTIYF. For the CDR3, the DNA is TGTGCCAGCTCACCACAGAGCACCTCTGGAAACACCATATATTTT.

The V call is TRBV6-6, the J call TRBJ2-7; 12 positions match TRBD1. J was trimmed by 4 bases and V by 6 bases; bases with no gene match: 7. Germline lookup yields CDR1 MNHNY and CDR2 SVGAGI (reference sequence). CDR3 length: 15 residues. The CDR3 region has the DNA TGTGCCAGCAGACCCGGGACAGGGGGCGAATACGAGCAGTACTTC. Its translation: CASRPGTGGEYEQYF.